The 27 T cell receptor beta chains below were found in one sample sequenced in a study of T cell responses to AZD1222 COVID-19 vaccine. Profiled with immunoSEQ multiplex PCR; TCRdb holds only in-frame clones, not every one. This table holds 120,000 or so clones, 85% to 90% found once. The sequencing here drew on peripheral blood, taken on day 0 of AZD1222 vaccination. Every receptor here comes from an adult in good health.

The V and J genes are TRBV6-5 and TRBJ2-7; no clear D. V lost 5 bases, J lost 5 bases, and 16 bases lay in between. In germline, CDR1 is MNHEY, CDR2 SVGAGI. CDR3 length: 14 amino acids. The CDR3 reads CASSPKGAFHEQYF. The CDR3 coding sequence is TGTGCCAGCAGTCCCAAGGGTGCATTTCACGAGCAGTACTTC.

This clone was seen only once. This chain joins TRBV12-5 and TRBJ1-1; D may be TRBD1 (5 bases). The CDR3 sequence is 14 residues long. V gave up 5 bases and J gave up 4 bases, with 14 bases separating them. CDR1 and CDR2 (germline): LGHNT, FRNRAP. The CDR3 bases are TGTGCTAGTGGTCCACCGGGGAGGGGCACTGAAGCTTTCTTT. This gives the protein CASGPPGRGTEAFF.

This chain joins TRBV28 and TRBJ2-5; 8 bases are shared with TRBD2. The CDR3 runs 14 residues. Germline V CDR1 and CDR2: MDHEN, SYDVKM. Germline trimming cut 8 bases from V and 6 bases from J; bases unmatched to any gene: 11. CDR3 in amino acids: CASHGGLGRKTQYF. The DNA of the CDR3 is TGTGCCAGCCACGGGGGACTAGGGCGGAAGACCCAGTACTTC.

The chain has TRBV6-5 and TRBJ2-5; TRBD2 is a possible D gene (6 bases). This CDR3 is 14 amino acids long. In germline, CDR1 is MNHEY, CDR2 SVGAGI. V lost 2 bases, J lost 6 bases, and 13 bases lay in between. The DNA of the CDR3 is TGTGCCAGCAGTTACCCCGGGAGAAAAAAGACCCAGTACTTC. It specifies CASSYPGRKKTQYF.

The chain couples TRBV19 to TRBJ2-1; 9 positions match TRBD2. The CDR3 has 14 residues. V shed 2 bases, J shed 6 bases, and the junction held 2 bases outside the gene matches. The germline V gene encodes CDR1 LNHDA and CDR2 SQIVND (reference sequence). The CDR3 spells CASSIKTSGNEQFF. CDR3 sequence (DNA): TGTGCCAGTAGTATAAAGACTAGCGGCAATGAGCAGTTCTTC. The whole variable domain, remainder taken from reference TRBV19 and TRBJ2-1, is DGGITQSPKYLFRKEGQNVTLSCEQNLNHDAMYWYRQDPGQGLRLIYYSQIVNDFQKGDIAEGYSVSREKKESFPLTVTSAQKNPTAFYLCASSIKTSGNEQFFGPGTRLTVL.

This rearrangement joins TRBV5-1 to TRBJ2-1; TRBD1 agrees at 8 bases. With V trimmed by 3 bases and J by 0 bases, 8 bases remained unmatched. There are 17 residues in the CDR3. CDR1 SGHRS and CDR2 YFSETQ come from the germline V gene. CDR3 protein: CASSSGTGLSSYNEQFF. For the CDR3, the DNA is TGCGCCAGCAGCTCCGGGACAGGCCTTAGCTCCTACAATGAGCAGTTCTTC.

V is TRBV19 and J is TRBJ2-7; either TRBD1 or TRBD2 may fit D (5 bases each). Between the trimmed V and J ends, which lost 8 bases and 8 bases, there was a span of 22 bases. This CDR3 has 14 residues. CDR1 and CDR2 (germline): LNHDA, SQIVND (reference sequence). The CDR3 sequence is CASATGTDSTKQYF. CDR3 nucleotides: TGTGCCAGTGCAACCGGGACCGACAGTACGAAGCAGTACTTC.

The chain carries TRBV7-8 and TRBJ2-7; D gene unclear. The CDR3 sequence is 11 residues long. CDR1 is SGHVS, CDR2 FQNEAQ, per germline. The V end lost 5 bases, the J end lost 4 bases, and 6 bases lay between the germline ends. The CDR3, as DNA: TGTGCCAGCAGCCTCAAGTACGAGCAGTACTTC. It yields the protein CASSLKYEQYF.

The rearrangement joins TRBV6-1 to TRBJ2-7; D gene ambiguous. CDR3 size: 13 residues. V was trimmed by 7 bases and J by 6 bases, leaving 16 bases between them. Germline values: CDR1 MNHNS, CDR2 SASEGT. In DNA, the CDR3 is TGTGCCAGCAATGGTGCCACCTCCGTCGAGCAGTACTTC. This encodes CASNGATSVEQYF.

In its sample, this clone was seen once. This rearrangement joins TRBV6-1 to TRBJ1-3; tentative D call: TRBD1 (5 bases). This CDR3 is built from 14 residues. CDR1 MNHNS and CDR2 SASEGT come from the germline V gene. The V and J ends lost 2 bases and 0 bases respectively, with 5 bases between them. The CDR3 DNA sequence: TGTGCCAGCAGTGAAAGGGGCTCTGGAAACACCATATATTTT. This encodes CASSERGSGNTIYF.

The chain is built from TRBV28 and TRBJ2-7; unclear D gene. V was clipped by 4 bases and J by 0 bases, with 10 bases between them. The CDR3 consists of 14 residues. Germline CDR1 and CDR2: MDHEN and SYDVKM. The CDR3 spells CASSYIEYSYEQYF. DNA for the CDR3: TGTGCCAGCAGTTACATCGAATACTCCTACGAGCAGTACTTC.

The gene calls are TRBV27 and TRBJ1-6, with 7 nucleotides matching TRBD1. Germline assignment: CDR1 MNHEY and CDR2 SMNVEV (reference sequence). The CDR3 is 14 residues long. J gave up 7 bases and V 2 bases, and 2 bases lay outside the gene matches. Written as DNA, the CDR3 is TGTGCCAGCAGTTTAGCAGGGGGAAATTCACCCCTCCACTTT. Its translation: CASSLAGGNSPLHF.

The chain uses TRBV25-1 and TRBJ1-2; D call uncertain. The CDR3 runs to 12 residues. Germline V gene sequence: CDR1 MGHDK, CDR2 SYGVNS. Trimming left V 1 base short and J 8 bases short, with 8 bases between. CDR3 sequence reads: CASSESRSGYTF. The CDR3 bases are TGTGCCAGCAGTGAATCCCGATCGGGCTACACCTTC.

The chain joins TRBV24-1 to TRBJ2-2; D not certain. The V end was cut by 3 bases, the J end by 3 bases, with 4 bases between. The CDR3 runs to 13 residues. Germline loops: CDR1 KGHDR, CDR2 SFDVKD. The DNA for the CDR3 is TGTGCCACCAGTGATAGGGACACCGGGGAGCTGTTTTTT. Translation: CATSDRDTGELFF.

The chain recombines TRBV7-9 with TRBJ2-7; 8 bases align to TRBD2. From germline, CDR1 is SEHNR and CDR2 FQNEAQ (reference sequence). The V gene end was trimmed by 2 bases and the J gene end by 5 bases; junction bases not matched to a gene: 8. The CDR3 loop spans 15 amino acids. The CDR3: CASSLFAGGIHEQYF. CDR3 in DNA: TGTGCCAGCAGCTTATTTGCGGGGGGTATCCACGAGCAGTACTTC.

The chain joins TRBV18 to TRBJ2-7; 10 bases are shared with TRBD1. CDR1 is KGHSH and CDR2 is LQKENI in the germline V gene. The V gene end was trimmed by 5 bases and the J gene end by 0 bases; junction bases not matched to a gene: 4. This CDR3 region has 15 residues. The CDR3, as DNA: TGTGCCAGCTCAACGACAGGGGGCCTCTCCTACGAGCAGTACTTC. Its protein product is CASSTTGGLSYEQYF.

CDR3 sequence: CSVPGTKGYTF. The CDR3 region has the DNA TGCAGCGTGCCCGGGACTAAAGGCTACACCTTC. The chain is built from TRBV29-1 and TRBJ1-2; possible D gene TRBD1, 5 bases. The V end was cut by 6 bases, the J end by 8 bases, with 13 bases between. Per the germline V gene, CDR1 is SQVTM and CDR2 is ANQGSEA. The CDR3 spans 11 residues.

The chain carries TRBV20-1 and TRBJ2-5, with TRBD2 matching over 8 bases. The germline gives CDR1 DFQATT, CDR2 SNEGSKA (reference sequence). The V and J ends lost 3 bases and 0 bases, in that order; junction bases with no gene match: 21. The CDR3 length is 20 residues. Written as DNA, the CDR3 is TGCAGTGCTAGTCGGGGGCCGCCAGCGGGAGTAGGGGGTTACCAAGAGACCCAGTACTTC. This sequence encodes CSASRGPPAGVGGYQETQYF.

This clone appeared once. The chain couples TRBV10-3 to TRBJ1-5; the D gene is possibly TRBD1 (6 bases). The CDR3 consists of 16 residues. The germline CDR1 and CDR2 sequences are ENHRY and SYGVKD. The V end was cut by 3 bases, the J end by 0 bases, with 12 bases between. The CDR3 DNA reads as TGTGCCATCAGTGAAACAGGGACTGCTAGCAATCAGCCCCAGCATTTT. It specifies CAISETGTASNQPQHF.

The V gene is TRBV11-2, the J gene TRBJ2-2; 8 nucleotides align to TRBD1. V lost 5 bases to trimming and J lost 2 bases; unmatched junction nucleotides: 16. The CDR3 contains 19 residues. Per the germline V gene, CDR1 is SGHAT and CDR2 is FQNNGV. CDR3 nucleotide sequence: TGTGCCAGCAGCCCACGACAGGGGCCGGGACTTAAAAACACCGGGGAGCTGTTTTTT. It yields the protein CASSPRQGPGLKNTGELFF. The full variable domain, its missing parts supplied by reference TRBV11-2 and TRBJ2-2, is EAGVAQSPRYKIIEKRQSVAFWCNPISGHATLYWYQQILGQGPKLLIQFQNNGVVDDSQLPKDRFSAERLKGVDSTLKIQPAKLEDSAVYLCASSPRQGPGLKNTGELFFGEGSRLTVL.

V is TRBV5-6 and J is TRBJ1-1; D ambiguous. CDR1 and CDR2 (germline): SGHDT, YYEEEE. The CDR3 length is 15 residues. V lost 0 bases, J lost 4 bases, and 13 bases lay in between. The CDR3: CASSLARRWSTEAFF. The CDR3 coding sequence is TGTGCCAGCAGCTTGGCCCGTAGGTGGAGCACTGAAGCTTTCTTT.

This chain uses TRBV25-1 with TRBJ1-1; D gene uncertain. Trimming removed 4 bases at V and 11 bases at J, with 17 bases between. The CDR3 has 13 amino acids. CDR1 is MGHDK, CDR2 SYGVNS, per germline. The CDR3 nucleotides are TGTGCCAGCAGTGCGGGTATCCCCCGACGGGCTTTCTTT. This sequence encodes CASSAGIPRRAFF.

The chain recombines TRBV7-9 with TRBJ2-3; no firm D call. The CDR3 loop spans 15 amino acids. Trimming removed 0 bases at V and 0 bases at J, with 7 bases between. Germline CDR1 is SEHNR and CDR2 is FQNEAQ (reference sequence). The CDR3 loop reads CASSLASPSTDTQYF. The CDR3 DNA sequence: TGTGCCAGCAGCTTAGCTAGCCCCAGCACAGATACGCAGTATTTT.

The chain is built from TRBV6-2 or TRBV6-3 and TRBJ2-7; D is possibly TRBD2 (5 bases). Germline loops: CDR1 MNHEY, CDR2 SVGEGT. The CDR3 runs 15 residues. The V end was cut by 4 bases, the J end by 6 bases, with 19 bases between. The CDR3 DNA is TGTGCCAGCAGTTCCCACCTAGGACTGGGTGGCGAGCAGTACTTC. Protein: CASSSHLGLGGEQYF.

The chain uses TRBV7-2 and TRBJ1-6; 8 bases are shared with TRBD1. Germline V gene lookup returns CDR1 SGHTA and CDR2 FQGNSA. The V gene end was trimmed by 0 bases and the J gene end by 9 bases; junction bases not matched to a gene: 7. The CDR3 sequence is 16 residues long. CDR3 sequence: CASSLALQGGLSPLHF. The CDR3 bases are TGTGCCAGCAGCTTAGCGTTACAGGGGGGACTTTCACCCCTCCACTTT.

The chain carries TRBV7-3 and TRBJ2-6; D is ambiguous. Germline V CDR1 and CDR2: SGHTA, FQGTGA. The CDR3 loop spans 16 amino acids. Trimming stripped 6 bases from V and 0 bases from J, with 12 bases between. CDR3 DNA sequence: TGTGCCAGCAGTATAGGGCCCTACTCTGGGGCCAACGTCCTGACTTTC. This gives the protein CASSIGPYSGANVLTF. Full variable domain (remainder filled in from reference TRBV7-3 and TRBJ2-6): GAGVSQTPSNKVTEKGKYVELRCDPISGHTALYWYRQSLGQGPEFLIYFQGTGAADDSGLPNDRFFAVRPEGSVSTLKIQRTERGDSAVYLCASSIGPYSGANVLTFGAGSRLTVL.

V usage is TRBV18 and J usage is TRBJ2-3; TRBD2 aligns across 15 bases. CDR1 KGHSH and CDR2 LQKENI come from the germline V gene. The CDR3 consists of 18 residues. The trim removed 0 bases at V and 1 base at J, leaving 2 bases unmatched. The CDR3: CASSPPGLAGGRTDTQYF. DNA of the CDR3: TGTGCCAGCTCACCACCGGGACTAGCGGGGGGTCGCACAGATACGCAGTATTTT.